This record concerns one T cell receptor (beta chain) sequence. Antigen unknown. Germline V gene lookup returns CDR1 KGHSH and CDR2 LQKENI. The V gene lost 2 bases and the J gene lost 0 bases, with 12 bases spanning the gap. This CDR3 contains 16 residues. Over several immunoSEQ plates, each subset's genomic DNA was distributed in even portions. Each sorted subset replicate got 200 ng genomic DNA, tens of thousands of genomes. Using immunoSEQ multiplex PCR, the repertoire was profiled, and TCRdb retains in-frame clones only, with some absent. The sample shows a few million clones, 80% to 95% of them seen only once. This sample is drawn from a study of shared clonotypes between healthy human individuals. Study-wide results and limits: Relative to memory subsets, naive subsets generally showed larger estimated richness.

Material for sequencing was naive CD4+ T cells from PBMCs. Subset described: CD45RA+ positively selected. This receptor was identified in a man between 18 and 29 years old in good health. Some clones in this sample may be carry-over from other donors' samples. V usage is TRBV18 and J usage is TRBJ2-3; D ambiguous. The CDR3 protein is CASSPAQFTSTDTQYF. DNA for the CDR3: TGTGCCAGCTCACCAGCCCAGTTTACTAGCACAGATACGCAGTATTTT. Using reference TRBV18 and TRBJ2-3 for the parts outside the CDR3, the full variable domain is NAGVMQNPRHLVRRRGQEARLRCSPMKGHSHVYWYRQLPEEGLKFMVYLQKENIIDESGMPKERFSAEFPKEGPSILRIQQVVRGDSAAYFCASSPAQFTSTDTQYFGPGTRLTVL.